This T cell receptor beta chain was identified in a study of cytomegalovirus exposure and HLA in healthy donors. Participants comprised healthy donors of bone marrow. PCR was performed using 60 Vbeta and 13 Jbeta primers. TCRdb's table, derived via immunoSEQ multiplex PCR, lists solely in-frame clones and lacks some. Of approximately 110,000 clones listed, roughly 74% are singletons. Germline lookup yields CDR1 MDHEN and CDR2 SYDVKM. The V and J ends lost 9 bases and 4 bases respectively, with 13 bases between them. This CDR3 contains 12 residues. The study, taken as a whole, reports: Roughly uniform depth of sequencing across donors was assumed in presence/absence analyses. Later on, analysis showed that most CMV-associated TCR beta chains appeared to be HLA-restricted. Follow-up analysis later connected one missense variant in DCLRE1C with trimming of TCR beta V- and J-genes.

Concerning this clone: Its antigen is not known.

The J gene is TRBJ2-7, the V gene TRBV28; tentatively, D is TRBD1 (6 bases). This clonotype was obtained from a woman in her fifties or sixties in good health and CMV-seropositive. The sample comprised PBMCs. CDR3 coding DNA: TGTGCCAGTTCAGGGGCGGAATACGAGCAGTACTTC. This sequence encodes CASSGAEYEQYF. The full variable domain, rest sourced from reference TRBV28 and TRBJ2-7, is DVKVTQSSRYLVKRTGEKVFLECVQDMDHENMFWYRQDPGLGLRLIYFSYDVKMKEKGDIPEGYSVSREKKERFSLILESASTNQTSMYLCASSGAEYEQYFGPGTRLTVT.